The 30 T cell receptor beta chains below come from one sample, sequenced in a study of cytomegalovirus exposure and HLA in healthy donors (dated by TCRdb to about 2017). Libraries were prepared through the immunoSEQ multiplex PCR assay. The multiplex PCR relied on a mix of 60 forward primers for TCR Vbeta segments and 13 reverse primers for TCR Jbeta segments. As stored in TCRdb, this immuneACCESS dataset retains in-frame rearrangements with V and J assigned. A fraction of the clones does not appear; measured against another copy, unresolved V genes explain less than half of the discrepancy, and the remainder lacks a known reason. The sample data list some 190,000 clones, and around nine tenths of these were observed just once. Roughly 1.9% of the sample belongs to the ten largest clones. Sequenced sample: PBMCs. The receptor set was obtained from a woman between 18 and 29 years old in good health and CMV-seronegative.

The CDR3 here is CASSDSAGSMNTEAFF. Here the CDR3 DNA reads TGTGCCAGCAGTGACTCGGCGGGCAGCATGAACACTGAAGCTTTCTTT. The chain is built from TRBV6-4 and TRBJ1-1; no definite D call. V was clipped by 0 bases and J by 0 bases, with 11 bases between them. The CDR3 consists of 16 residues. Germline V gene sequence: CDR1 MRHNA, CDR2 SNTAGT.

This rearrangement joins TRBV30 to TRBJ2-5; 8 nucleotides align to TRBD2. Germline CDR1 GTSNPN, CDR2 SVGIG (reference sequence). The CDR3 contains 15 residues. V was clipped by 4 bases and J by 4 bases; unmatched bases: 11. CDR3 protein: CAWKGSGSVVETQYF. The CDR3 DNA reads TGTGCCTGGAAAGGGAGCGGGAGCGTTGTAGAGACCCAGTACTTC.

V and J are TRBV5-6 and TRBJ1-5, with D possibly matching TRBD1 (5 bases). The CDR3 sequence is 15 residues long. V gave up 0 bases and J gave up 1 base, with 8 bases separating them. Per the germline V gene, CDR1 is SGHDT and CDR2 is YYEEEE. DNA for the CDR3: TGTGCCAGCAGCTTGGCCCCAGGGAGCAATCAGCCCCAGCATTTT. Translation: CASSLAPGSNQPQHF. Combining the CDR3 with reference TRBV5-6 and TRBJ1-5 gives the whole variable domain DAGVTQSPTHLIKTRGQQVTLRCSPKSGHDTVSWYQQALGQGPQFIFQYYEEEERQRGNFPDRFSGHQFPNYSSELNVNALLLGDSALYLCASSLAPGSNQPQHFGDGTRLSIL.

The rearrangement links TRBV7-2 to TRBJ2-7; 8 nucleotides agree with TRBD1. The CDR3 runs to 14 residues. Germline trimming cut 5 bases from V and 2 bases from J; bases unmatched to any gene: 5. The germline V gene encodes CDR1 SGHTA and CDR2 FQGNSA. The CDR3 spells CASSTRDRPYEQYF. CDR3 DNA sequence: TGTGCCAGCAGCACCCGGGACAGGCCCTACGAGCAGTACTTC.

This clone has a handful of counts. This chain links TRBV4-1 with TRBJ1-1; D perhaps matches TRBD1 (5 bases). Deletions cut 3 bases from V and 10 bases from J, with 12 bases between. This CDR3 is built from 12 residues. The germline V gene encodes CDR1 MGHRA and CDR2 YSYEKL. CDR3 amino acids: CASSQCVGRAFF. As DNA, the CDR3 is TGCGCCAGCAGCCAGTGCGTGGGGCGAGCTTTCTTT.

The chain joins TRBV10-3 to TRBJ2-1; TRBD1 agrees at 10 bases. CDR3 length: 15 amino acids. Germline assignment: CDR1 ENHRY and CDR2 SYGVKD. With 4 bases clipped from V and 4 bases from J, the junction kept 4 bases outside the gene matches. CDR3 residues: CAISGDRGGYNEQFF. Here the CDR3 DNA reads TGTGCCATCAGTGGGGACAGGGGAGGATACAATGAGCAGTTCTTC.

V is TRBV27 and J is TRBJ1-2, with 7 bases that match TRBD1. In germline, CDR1 is MNHEY, CDR2 SMNVEV (reference sequence). The CDR3 totals 14 residues. Unmatched junction bases numbered 7, after V lost 2 bases and J lost 7 bases. The CDR3 spells CASSLRGGRGGYTF. CDR3 DNA: TGTGCCAGCAGTTTACGAGGGGGCCGGGGTGGCTACACCTTC.

V usage is TRBV6-5 and J usage is TRBJ1-1; D not resolved. There are 13 residues in the CDR3. V lost 5 bases to trimming and J lost 7 bases, with 14 bases between them. Germline V gives CDR1 MNHEY, CDR2 SVGAGI. The CDR3 DNA reads TGTGCCAGCAGTCCTGGTTGGGGAGATGAAGCTTTCTTT. Translated, it gives CASSPGWGDEAFF.

The chain uses TRBV4-1 and TRBJ2-4; 8 nucleotides match TRBD2. CDR1 is MGHRA, CDR2 YSYEKL, per germline. V was clipped by 5 bases and J by 0 bases; unmatched bases: 9. This CDR3 is built from 17 residues. CDR3 sequence reads: CASSTVLAGLAKNIQYF. CDR3 in DNA: TGCGCCAGCAGCACGGTGCTAGCGGGCCTAGCCAAAAACATTCAGTACTTC.

The chain couples TRBV19 to TRBJ2-5; 13 bases are shared with TRBD2. Trimming took 4 bases from V and 5 from J; bases not matched to a gene: 10. The CDR3 contains 17 residues. Germline assignment: CDR1 LNHDA and CDR2 SQIVND (reference sequence). CDR3 residues: CASSRRTSGRLSETQYF. DNA of the CDR3: TGTGCCAGTAGTAGACGGACTAGCGGGAGATTATCGGAGACCCAGTACTTC.

The genes are TRBV5-1 and TRBJ2-5; D may be TRBD1 (6 bases). The DNA end lines up better with TRBJ2-7; the J call may be wrong. The germline V gene has CDR1 SGHRS and CDR2 YFSETQ. The CDR3 sequence is 14 residues long. The CDR3 loop is CASSLDSPSYEQYF. CDR3 coding DNA: TGCGCCAGCAGCCTGGACAGTCCCTCCTACGAGCAGTACTTC.

This clone appeared once. The chain joins TRBV7-3 to TRBJ2-7; perhaps TRBD1 as D (6 bases). The CDR3 covers 12 residues. V was shortened by 4 bases and J by 6 bases, with 10 bases between the two germline ends. Looked up from germline, CDR1 is SGHTA and CDR2 is FQGTGA. The CDR3 protein is CASSSQTGEQYF. In nucleotides, the CDR3 is TGTGCCAGCAGCTCGCAGACAGGCGAGCAGTACTTC.

The rearrangement joins TRBV19 to TRBJ2-2; D is possibly TRBD1 (5 bases). Trimming left V 7 bases short and J 4 bases short, with 19 bases between. Germline V gives CDR1 LNHDA, CDR2 SQIVND (reference sequence). The CDR3 loop spans 16 amino acids. CDR3 sequence (DNA): TGTGCCAGTACCCCTAAAGGCAGGGTGGGCACCGGGGAGCTGTTTTTT. It is translated as CASTPKGRVGTGELFF. The entire variable domain, with the rest obtained from reference TRBV19 and TRBJ2-2, is as follows: DGGITQSPKYLFRKEGQNVTLSCEQNLNHDAMYWYRQDPGQGLRLIYYSQIVNDFQKGDIAEGYSVSREKKESFPLTVTSAQKNPTAFYLCASTPKGRVGTGELFFGEGSRLTVL.

This chain uses TRBV25-1 with TRBJ2-5; D remains unclear. Matching the DNA end better, TRBJ2-7 makes the J call doubtful. CDR1 MGHDK and CDR2 SYGVNS come from the germline V gene. This CDR3 comprises 14 residues. The CDR3 sequence: CASSERHGTYEQYF. CDR3 coding DNA: TGTGCCAGCAGTGAACGACATGGTACCTACGAGCAGTACTTC.

The chain recombines TRBV11-3 with TRBJ2-7; 11 bases line up with TRBD1. CDR3 size: 17 residues. The V gene's germline CDR1 is SGHNT and CDR2 YENEEA. V lost 5 bases to trimming and J lost 2 bases; unmatched junction nucleotides: 11. CDR3 sequence: CASSPPGWGQGAYEQYF. In DNA, the CDR3 is TGTGCCAGCAGCCCACCGGGGTGGGGACAGGGGGCCTACGAGCAGTACTTC.

This chain connects TRBV5-1 to TRBJ2-7, with 8 bases lining up with TRBD1. The CDR3 is made up of 19 amino acids. The trim removed 1 base at V and 0 bases at J, leaving 15 bases unmatched. Germline loops: CDR1 SGHRS, CDR2 YFSETQ. CDR3 sequence: CASSLYPVTGAKSSYEQYF. CDR3 nucleotides: TGCGCCAGCAGCTTGTACCCCGTGACAGGGGCTAAGAGCTCCTACGAGCAGTACTTC.

This clone is a singleton in its sample. The chain carries TRBV30 and TRBJ1-5; the match to TRBD1 covers 8 bases. This CDR3 region has 14 residues. V gave up 6 bases and J gave up 3 bases; unmatched junction bases: 7. Germline V gene lookup returns CDR1 GTSNPN and CDR2 SVGIG (reference sequence). CDR3 nucleotides: TGTGCCTGTCAAACAGGGGGGACCAATCAGCCCCAGCATTTT. Protein sequence: CACQTGGTNQPQHF.

The gene calls are TRBV2 and TRBJ2-5; TRBD2 matches 11 bases. The germline CDR1 and CDR2 sequences are SNHLY and FYNNEI. Trimming removed 4 bases from V and 1 base from J; junction bases left unmatched: 11. The CDR3 is 18 residues long. The CDR3 here is CASSVARASGGSQETQYF. Here the CDR3 DNA reads TGTGCCAGCAGTGTGGCGCGGGCTAGCGGGGGGAGCCAAGAGACCCAGTACTTC. The variable domain in full, with the rest retrieved from reference TRBV2 and TRBJ2-5, is EPEVTQTPSHQVTQMGQEVILRCVPISNHLYFYWYRQILGQKVEFLVSFYNNEISEKSEIFDDQFSVERPDGSNFTLKIRSTKLEDSAMYFCASSVARASGGSQETQYFGPGTRLLVL.

The chain has TRBV2 and TRBJ2-1; D may be TRBD1 (6 bases). Trimming took 11 bases from V and 8 from J, leaving 10 bases between them. The germline V gene has CDR1 SNHLY and CDR2 FYNNEI. The CDR3 runs 10 residues. The CDR3 spells CAQGRHEQFF. DNA for the CDR3: TGTGCCCAGGGGAGACATGAGCAGTTCTTC.

The chain combines TRBV6-5 with TRBJ2-6, with TRBD2 as a possible D gene (6 bases). The CDR3 sequence is 15 residues long. V was pared by 5 bases and J by 2 bases, with 10 bases between. The germline CDR1 and CDR2 sequences are MNHEY and SVGAGI. The CDR3 bases are TGTGCCAGCAGTACGGAGGGAACTGGGGCCAACGTCCTGACTTTC. This sequence encodes CASSTEGTGANVLTF.

J is TRBJ2-7 and V is TRBV18; tentatively, D is TRBD1 (5 bases). Germline CDR1 KGHSH, CDR2 LQKENI. The V end was cut by 5 bases, the J end by 6 bases, with 11 bases between. This CDR3 region has 12 residues. CDR3 sequence reads: CASSVDSIEQYF. As DNA, the CDR3 is TGTGCCAGCTCAGTAGACAGCATCGAGCAGTACTTC.

This clone was observed a few times. The chain employs TRBV30 and TRBJ2-7; 9 positions match TRBD2. CDR3 size: 14 residues. After removal of 0 bases from V and 3 bases from J, the junction contained 3 bases not matched to a gene. Germline CDR1 GTSNPN, CDR2 SVGIG (reference sequence). The CDR3 spells CAWSVAGGGYEQYF. In DNA, the CDR3 is TGTGCCTGGAGTGTAGCGGGGGGCGGCTACGAGCAGTACTTC. The full variable domain, in which reference TRBV30 and TRBJ2-7 provide the parts outside the CDR3, is SQTIHQWPATLVQPVGSPLSLECTVEGTSNPNLYWYRQAAGRGLQLLFYSVGIGQISSEVPQNLSASRPQDRQFILSSKKLLLSDSGFYLCAWSVAGGGYEQYFGPGTRLTVT.

Here the CDR3 reads CASSRKDRATEAFF. The CDR3 nucleotides read TGTGCCAGCAGTCGGAAGGACAGGGCCACTGAAGCTTTCTTT. This sequence joins TRBV2 and TRBJ1-1, with 8 bases that match TRBD1. Germline V lookup: CDR1 SNHLY, CDR2 FYNNEI. This CDR3 is 14 amino acids long. Trimming took 5 bases from V and 4 from J; bases not matched to a gene: 6.

The CDR3 region is CASSMNGRATYNEQFF. CDR3 sequence (DNA): TGTGCCAGTAGTATGAACGGGAGGGCCACCTACAATGAGCAGTTCTTC. The chain carries TRBV19 and TRBJ2-1, with 8 bases fitting TRBD2. Germline loops: CDR1 LNHDA, CDR2 SQIVND (reference sequence). This CDR3 has 16 amino acids. V dropped 3 bases and J dropped 2; count of bases not matched to a gene: 6.

The gene calls are TRBV15 and TRBJ1-4; 7 bases are shared with TRBD1. Trimming took 4 bases from V and 2 from J; bases not matched to a gene: 10. The CDR3 is made up of 17 amino acids. The germline CDR1 and CDR2 sequences are LNHNV and YYDKDF (reference sequence). As DNA, the CDR3 is TGTGCCACCAGCAACGACAGGGAAGGGGCGACTAATGAAAAACTGTTTTTT. The encoded protein is CATSNDREGATNEKLFF.

J is TRBJ2-7 and V is TRBV9, with 8 positions matching TRBD2. V trimming: 3 bases; J trimming: 6 bases; junction bases outside the gene matches: 17. The CDR3 is made up of 17 amino acids. Germline lookup yields CDR1 SGDLS and CDR2 YYNGEE. The CDR3 bases are TGTGCCAGCAGCGCGAGGGGACTAGGGAGCACGGTTTCCGAGCAGTACTTC. Its translation is CASSARGLGSTVSEQYF.

The V and J genes are TRBV6-6 and TRBJ2-7; the match to TRBD1 covers 10 bases. Germline assignment: CDR1 MNHNY and CDR2 SVGAGI (reference sequence). The CDR3 consists of 15 residues. V gave up 4 bases and J gave up 2 bases; unmatched junction bases: 5. The CDR3 here is CASSSPGQGTYEQYF. DNA of the CDR3: TGTGCCAGCAGTTCCCCGGGACAGGGGACCTACGAGCAGTACTTC.

With regard to this clone: A read error may account for a junction end that differs from germline. The chain carries TRBV7-7 and TRBJ2-3; 8 bases fit TRBD2. The CDR3 is made up of 14 amino acids. Germline V gives CDR1 SSHAT, CDR2 FNYEAQ (reference sequence). As DNA, the CDR3 is TGTGCTAGCAGCTTGACTAGCGGCACAGATACGCAGTATTTT. Its protein product is CASSLTSGTDTQYF.

The chain couples TRBV28 to TRBJ1-4; TRBD1 is a possible D gene (5 bases). The V end lost 5 bases, the J end lost 8 bases, and 18 bases lay between the germline ends. The CDR3 covers 15 residues. Germline assignment: CDR1 MDHEN and CDR2 SYDVKM. CDR3 loop: CASSLAGRLREKLFF. DNA for the CDR3: TGTGCCAGCAGTCTCGCGGGGCGTCTTAGGGAAAAACTGTTTTTT.

A word on this clone: This may stem from a read error, because a much larger clone lies one nucleotide away. This rearrangement joins TRBV29-1 to TRBJ2-1; 8 bases map to TRBD2. CDR1 is SQVTM and CDR2 is ANQGSEA in the germline V gene. After removal of 6 bases from V and 9 bases from J, the junction contained 16 bases not matched to a gene. CDR3 length: 15 residues. The CDR3 is CSVPAGLSGTSEQFF. CDR3 bases: TGCAGCGTCCCAGCTGGCCTTAGTGGGACTAGTGAGCAGTTCTTC.